The TCR beta chain under discussion was sequenced for a study of blood T cell repertoires in COVID-19. Across the whole study: In each case, the material was cDNA or gDNA derived from T cells, B-cell-depleted T cells, or PBMCs.

The CDR3 consists of 13 residues. V shed 4 bases, J shed 11 bases, and the junction held 5 bases outside the gene matches. The table came from immunoSEQ multiplex PCR; TCRdb's copy has only in-frame clones and leaves some out. The repertoire holds some 170,000 clones, with 87% as singletons. The genes are TRBV12-3 or TRBV12-4 and TRBJ2-1; 10 positions match TRBD2. This TCR came from a woman aged 60-70 years who had recovered from COVID-19. The sequenced sample was peripheral blood. The CDR3 bases are TGTGCCAGCAGTTCGATACTAGCGGGGCAGCAGTTCTTC. It is translated as CASSSILAGQQFF.